This paragraph reports one T cell receptor (beta chain). Its antigen is not known. The CDR3 extends over 15 amino acids. Germline V CDR1 and CDR2: MNHNY, SVGAGI (reference sequence). The junction had 5 bases not matched to a gene; V was cut back by 1 base and J by 4 bases. Unique molecular identifiers featured in each of the TCR beta cDNA libraries. Each sample of roughly 0.95 to 10 million input T cells yielded about 500,000 cDNA molecules, so each molecule approximated one T cell. Via MiXCR, TCRdb re-called the PCR reads, giving one row per CDR3 protein. The repertoire has 750,000 to 950,000 distinct CDR3 sequences, roughly 50% of them found once; the top ten carry 4% to 5.5%. This sample was included in a study of post-analysis software for immune sequencing data. Study-wide context: Relapsing-remitting, secondary progressive and progressive-relapsing forms of multiple sclerosis all featured among disease courses. General observations from the study: Among roughly five TRBV segments more frequent in patients than controls were TRBV5-6, TRBV5-1 and TRBV20-1. Those with multiple sclerosis, the patient group, showed significantly lower normalized Chao1 diversity than controls. Samples from a shared batch, those prepared together, strongly co-clustered by F measure.

This clonotype originated in a girl aged 5 to 17 with multiple sclerosis. What was sequenced was blood. This sequence joins TRBV6-6 and TRBJ1-2; TRBD1 agrees at 8 bases. Here the CDR3 reads CASSYYRGEGYGYTF. CDR3 nucleotide sequence: TGTGCCAGCAGTTACTACAGGGGGGAGGGCTATGGCTACACCTTC.